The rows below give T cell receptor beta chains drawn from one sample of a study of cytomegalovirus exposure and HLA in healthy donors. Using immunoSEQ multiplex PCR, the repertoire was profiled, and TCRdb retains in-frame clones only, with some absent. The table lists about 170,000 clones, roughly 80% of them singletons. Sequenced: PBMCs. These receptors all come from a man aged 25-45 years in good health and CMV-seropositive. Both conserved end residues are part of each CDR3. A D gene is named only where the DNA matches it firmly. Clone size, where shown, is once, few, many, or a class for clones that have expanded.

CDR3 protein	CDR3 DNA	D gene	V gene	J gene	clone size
CASSSRDSIHGYTF	TGTGCCAGCAGTTCACGGGACAGTATTCATGGCTACACCTTC	TRBD1	TRBV6-5	TRBJ1-2	-
CASSLGQGIGELFF	TGCGCCAGCAGCTTGGGACAGGGTATCGGGGAGCTGTTTTTT	TRBD1	TRBV5-1	TRBJ2-2	-
CASSSKRQAGSYEQYF	TGTGCCAGCAGCTCTAAAAGACAGGCTGGATCCTACGAGCAGTACTTC	-	TRBV7-8	TRBJ2-7	-
CASSDGRVETQYF	TGTGCCAGCAGTGATGGTCGGGTGGAGACCCAGTACTTC	-	TRBV6-1	TRBJ2-5	-
CASSQDLVEDYPPLHF	TGTGCCAGCAGCCAAGACTTGGTGGAGGACTACCCACCCCTCCACTTT	-	TRBV4-2	TRBJ1-6	once
CASSPTGPLSGANVLTF	TGTGCCAGCAGCCCTACAGGACCACTCTCTGGGGCCAACGTCCTGACTTTC	-	TRBV9	TRBJ2-6	few
CASRVTGKSYNEQFF	TGTGCCAGCAGGGTCACAGGAAAATCCTACAATGAGCAGTTCTTC	-	TRBV27	TRBJ2-1	-
CASSGGLATYNEQFF	TGTGCCAGCAGCGGAGGACTAGCAACCTACAATGAGCAGTTCTTC	TRBD2	TRBV5-5	TRBJ2-1	-
CASSFPTGSGGARGANVLTF	TGTGCCAGCAGTTTCCCTACAGGGTCTGGGGGGGCGAGGGGGGCCAACGTCCTGACTTTC	-	TRBV28	TRBJ2-6	-
CASSFRTTGGNGDTQYF	TGTGCCAGCAGCTTCAGAACGACAGGGGGCAACGGAGATACGCAGTATTTT	TRBD1	TRBV13	TRBJ2-3	-
CASSPRSGELFF	TGTGCCAGCAGCCCCCGGTCGGGGGAGCTGTTTTTT	-	TRBV11-3	TRBJ2-2	-
CASSAQAGDLYNEQFF	TGTGCCAGCAGTGCCCAGGCGGGAGACTTATACAATGAGCAGTTCTTC	TRBD2	TRBV25-1	TRBJ2-1	-
CASSWTGGNYGYTF	TGTGCCAGCAGTTGGACAGGGGGCAACTATGGCTACACCTTC	TRBD1	TRBV6-5	TRBJ1-2	-
CASSLRDSGTDTQYF	TGCGCCAGCAGCCTCCGGGACAGTGGCACAGATACGCAGTATTTT	TRBD1	TRBV5-1	TRBJ2-3	few
CASSLLGYKQYF	TGTGCCAGCAGTTTACTGGGCTACAAGCAGTACTTC	-	TRBV28	TRBJ2-7	-
CASAWAGQGVFSYEQYF	TGTGCCAGCGCCTGGGCCGGACAGGGGGTTTTCTCCTACGAGCAGTACTTC	TRBD1	TRBV28	TRBJ2-7	-
CASSAKEATEAFF	TGTGCCAGCAGTGCCAAAGAAGCCACTGAAGCTTTCTTT	-	TRBV6-1	TRBJ1-1	-
CASSGGSGGNYGYTF	TGTGCCAGCAGTGGCGGATCAGGGGGTAACTATGGCTACACCTTC	TRBD1	TRBV25-1	TRBJ1-2	few
CASRPSGRSTDTQYF	TGTGCCAGCAGACCTAGCGGGAGAAGCACAGATACGCAGTATTTT	TRBD2	TRBV7-3	TRBJ2-3	-
CASSQDRGTGMEKLFF	TGCGCCAGCAGCCAAGATCGAGGGACAGGGATGGAAAAACTGTTTTTT	TRBD1	TRBV4-1	TRBJ1-4	-
CASSEGWGGTNEQFF	TGTGCCAGCAGTGAAGGATGGGGCGGGACCAATGAGCAGTTCTTC	-	TRBV2	TRBJ2-1	-
CASSLTGGLSGNTIYF	TGCGCCAGCAGCTTGACAGGGGGGCTCTCTGGAAACACCATATATTTT	TRBD1	TRBV5-1	TRBJ1-3	-
CASSLSGLAPSTDTQYF	TGCGCCAGCAGCTTGTCGGGACTAGCGCCTAGCACAGATACGCAGTATTTT	TRBD2	TRBV5-1	TRBJ2-3	-
CASSPRLEGTGSSQPQHF	TGTGCCAGCTCACCACGTCTGGAAGGGACAGGGTCGAGTCAGCCCCAGCATTTT	TRBD1	TRBV18	TRBJ1-5	-
CASGGGLGGQPQHF	TGTGCCAGCGGGGGGGGGTTGGGGGGGCAGCCCCAGCATTTT	-	TRBV27	TRBJ1-5	-
CASSFNGRGTGELFF	TGTGCCAGCAGTTTCAACGGGAGAGGAACCGGGGAGCTGTTTTTT	-	TRBV6-1	TRBJ2-2	once
CASSLSGARNEQFF	TGTGCCAGCAGCCTCAGCGGGGCAAGGAATGAGCAGTTCTTC	TRBD2	TRBV11-2	TRBJ2-1	-
CASSLDQWGRGNTGELFF	TGTGCCAGCAGCTTAGATCAGTGGGGCAGGGGGAACACCGGGGAGCTGTTTTTT	-	TRBV11-3	TRBJ2-2	-
CASSSPGSVHEQFF	TGTGCCAGCAGTTCCCCGGGATCAGTACATGAGCAGTTCTTC	-	TRBV27	TRBJ2-1	-
CAWSVVAGTGELFF	TGTGCCTGGAGTGTAGTAGCGGGCACCGGGGAGCTGTTTTTT	TRBD2	TRBV30	TRBJ2-2	-